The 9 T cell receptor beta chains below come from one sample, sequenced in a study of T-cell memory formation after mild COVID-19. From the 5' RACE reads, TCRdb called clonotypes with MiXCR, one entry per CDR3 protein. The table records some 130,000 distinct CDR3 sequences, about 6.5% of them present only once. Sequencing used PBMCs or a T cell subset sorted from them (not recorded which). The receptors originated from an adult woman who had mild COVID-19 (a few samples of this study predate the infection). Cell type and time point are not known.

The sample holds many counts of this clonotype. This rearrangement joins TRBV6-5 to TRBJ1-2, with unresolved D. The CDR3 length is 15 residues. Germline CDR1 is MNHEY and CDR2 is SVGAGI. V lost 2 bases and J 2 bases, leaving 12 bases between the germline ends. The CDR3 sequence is CASSYGRASNYGYTF. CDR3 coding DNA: TGTGCCAGCAGTTACGGCCGAGCGAGCAACTATGGCTACACCTTC.

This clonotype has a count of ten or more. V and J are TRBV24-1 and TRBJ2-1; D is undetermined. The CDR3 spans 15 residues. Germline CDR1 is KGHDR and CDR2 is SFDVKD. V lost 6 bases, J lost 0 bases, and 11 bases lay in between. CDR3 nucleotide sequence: TGTGCCACCAGTCAAAGCTGGAGCTCCTACAATGAGCAGTTCTTC. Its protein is CATSQSWSSYNEQFF.

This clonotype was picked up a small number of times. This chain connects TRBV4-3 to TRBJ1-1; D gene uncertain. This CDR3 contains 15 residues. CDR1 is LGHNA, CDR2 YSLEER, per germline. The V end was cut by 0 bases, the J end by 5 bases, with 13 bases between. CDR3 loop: CASSQESGWRTEAFF. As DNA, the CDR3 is TGCGCCAGCAGCCAAGAGTCCGGATGGAGGACTGAAGCTTTCTTT.

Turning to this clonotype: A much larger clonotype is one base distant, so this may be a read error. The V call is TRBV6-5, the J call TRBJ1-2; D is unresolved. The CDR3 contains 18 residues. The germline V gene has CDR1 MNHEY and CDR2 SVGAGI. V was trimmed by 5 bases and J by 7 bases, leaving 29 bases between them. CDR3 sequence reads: CASSSPGRPGLAFRGYTF. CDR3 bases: TGTGCCAGCAGTAGTCCGGGGAGACCAGGATTAGCCTTTCGTGGCTACACCTTC.

The CDR3 DNA follows: TGTGCCAGCAGCGGTGGGAGAGGACCTTTGGATACGCAGTATTTT. This codes for CASSGGRGPLDTQYF. The chain is built from TRBV5-5 and TRBJ2-3, with a possible D match to TRBD2 (5 bases). CDR3 length: 15 amino acids. Per germline, CDR1 SGHKS and CDR2 YYEKEE (reference sequence). Trimming pared 4 bases from V and 6 bases from J, leaving 18 bases between.

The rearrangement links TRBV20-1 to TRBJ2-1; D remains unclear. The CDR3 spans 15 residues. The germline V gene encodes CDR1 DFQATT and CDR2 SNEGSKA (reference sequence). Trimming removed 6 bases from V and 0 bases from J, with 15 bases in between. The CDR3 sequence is CSAYQGHRSYNEQFF. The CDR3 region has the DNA TGCAGTGCCTACCAAGGGCACCGCTCCTACAATGAGCAGTTCTTC.

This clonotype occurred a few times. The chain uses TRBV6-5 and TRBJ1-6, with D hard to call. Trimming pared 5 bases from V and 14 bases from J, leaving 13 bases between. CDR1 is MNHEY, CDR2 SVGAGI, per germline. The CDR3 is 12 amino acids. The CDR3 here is CASSNVTGTLHF. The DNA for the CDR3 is TGTGCCAGCAGTAACGTCACCGGGACCCTCCACTTT.

This CDR3 reads CASSWDRNTEAFF. The CDR3 nucleotides are TGTGCCAGCAGCTGGGACCGGAACACTGAAGCTTTCTTT. The J gene is TRBJ1-1, the V gene TRBV7-2; maybe TRBD1 (5 bases). CDR1 and CDR2 from the germline V gene are SGHTA and FQGNSA. This CDR3 has 13 amino acids. V gave up 4 bases and J gave up 1 base, with 7 bases separating them.

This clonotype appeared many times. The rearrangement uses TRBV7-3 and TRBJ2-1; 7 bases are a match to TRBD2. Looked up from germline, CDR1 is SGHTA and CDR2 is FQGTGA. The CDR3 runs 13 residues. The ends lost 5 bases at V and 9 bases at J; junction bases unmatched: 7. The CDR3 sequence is CASSPARGSEQFF. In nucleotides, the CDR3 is TGTGCCAGCAGCCCCGCGCGGGGGAGTGAGCAGTTCTTC. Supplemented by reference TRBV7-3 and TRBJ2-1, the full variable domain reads GAGVSQTPSNKVTEKGKYVELRCDPISGHTALYWYRQSLGQGPEFLIYFQGTGAADDSGLPNDRFFAVRPEGSVSTLKIQRTERGDSAVYLCASSPARGSEQFFGPGTRLTVL.